These 4 T cell receptor beta chains originate from one sample sequenced in a study of early T cells in non-severe SARS-CoV-2 infection. TCRdb re-derived calls from the 5' RACE reads in MiXCR, one entry per CDR3 protein. Altogether tens of thousands of distinct CDR3 sequences are present, over 9% being singletons, with the ten largest covering around 16%. The sample consisted of whole blood. The receptors come from an adult who was a healthcare worker with PCR-confirmed SARS-CoV-2 infection or an uninfected control (not recorded which).

The table lists this clonotype with a few counts. The chain has TRBV5-4 and TRBJ1-2; D is unclear. Deletions cut 4 bases from V and 0 bases from J, with 13 bases between. The V gene's germline CDR1 is SGHNT and CDR2 YYREEE (reference sequence). The CDR3 contains 15 residues. CDR3 bases: TGTGCCAGCAGCATCCGGACTAGGGCTAACTATGGCTACACCTTC. It yields the protein CASSIRTRANYGYTF.

This clonotype was found a few times. V is TRBV7-9 and J is TRBJ2-3; D remains unclear. Per germline, CDR1 SEHNR and CDR2 FQNEAQ (reference sequence). V was cut by 4 bases and J by 10 bases, with 15 bases left in between. This CDR3 contains 13 residues. In nucleotides, the CDR3 is TGTGCCAGCAGCTCCGAGGCGAACCCTGCGCAGTATTTT. Its protein product is CASSSEANPAQYF.

The chain joins TRBV7-8 to TRBJ1-1, with D perhaps matching TRBD1 (6 bases). The germline gives CDR1 SGHVS, CDR2 FQNEAQ. This CDR3 comprises 15 residues. Trimming cost V 5 bases and J 2 bases, with 15 bases left between them. CDR3 loop: CASSQQGAKNTEAFF. The CDR3, as DNA: TGTGCCAGCAGCCAACAGGGAGCTAAAAACACTGAAGCTTTCTTT. The variable domain in full, completed from reference TRBV7-8 and TRBJ1-1, reads GAGVSQSPRYKVAKRGQDVALRCDPISGHVSLFWYQQALGQGPEFLTYFQNEAQLDKSGLPSDRFFAERPEGSVSTLKIQRTQQEDSAVYLCASSQQGAKNTEAFFGQGTRLTVV.

The CDR3 is CASSPIPYNEQFF. The CDR3 DNA follows: TGTGCCAGCAGTCCCATACCCTACAATGAGCAGTTCTTC. This sequence joins TRBV6-1 and TRBJ2-1; D gene uncertain. V was shortened by 5 bases and J by 2 bases, with 7 bases between the two germline ends. Germline V gene lookup returns CDR1 MNHNS and CDR2 SASEGT. The CDR3 extends over 13 amino acids.